These 32 T cell receptor beta chains came from one sample sequenced in a study of beta chain features in type 1 diabetes. Points from the study as a whole: When Type 1 diabetes patients were examined, their TCRB CDR3s proved moderately but significantly shorter in all four CD4+ subsets.

All of the isolated RNA was reverse transcribed, so expressed TCRB transcripts were sequenced. The assay was immunoSEQ multiplex PCR, and TCRdb's table has in-frame clones only and misses some. The table has hundreds of thousands of clones, about an eighth seen once. Their target antigens are unknown. The specimen sequenced was naive CD4+ T cells from blood. The receptors shown here come from a man aged 18 to 30 with type 1 diabetes.

This clone was detected a few times. The rearrangement links TRBV25-1 to TRBJ1-3, with TRBD1 as a possible D gene (6 bases). The germline V gene has CDR1 MGHDK and CDR2 SYGVNS. Trimming took off 6 bases at V and 4 bases at J, with 13 bases between the two ends. The CDR3 extends over 14 amino acids. CDR3 DNA: TGTGCCAGCAGGGAGGGACACGCGGGAAACACCATATATTTT. Protein: CASREGHAGNTIYF. The whole variable domain, filled in from reference TRBV25-1 and TRBJ1-3, reads EADIYQTPRYLVIGTGKKITLECSQTMGHDKMYWYQQDPGMELHLIHYSYGVNSTEKGDLSSESTVSRIRTEHFPLTLESARPSHTSQYLCASREGHAGNTIYFGEGSWLTVV.

The CDR3 bases are TGTGCCAGCGGAGATGAGAACACTGAAGCTTTCTTT. This codes for CASGDENTEAFF. This chain uses TRBV28 with TRBJ1-1; D gene ambiguous. V lost 8 bases and J lost 1, with 8 bases in between. The CDR3 is made up of 12 amino acids. Germline CDR1 is MDHEN and CDR2 is SYDVKM.

A few counts support this clone. The same CDR3 also results from other DNA sequences found in this sample. This chain joins TRBV30 and TRBJ2-7; the D is unclear. Per germline, CDR1 GTSNPN and CDR2 SVGIG (reference sequence). This CDR3 contains 12 residues. The V gene lost 0 bases and the J gene lost 4 bases, with 7 bases spanning the gap. CDR3 sequence reads: CAWSVSGYEQYF. The CDR3 nucleotides read TGTGCCTGGAGTGTATCCGGGTACGAGCAGTACTTC.

The J gene is TRBJ2-1, the V gene TRBV28; 8 nucleotides agree with TRBD2. In germline, CDR1 is MDHEN, CDR2 SYDVKM. V shed 6 bases, J shed 9 bases, and the junction held 16 bases outside the gene matches. The CDR3 contains 16 residues. The CDR3 DNA reads TGTGCCAGCAGACTCGTGGGACTAGATTTAGGTGGTGAGCAGTTCTTC. This encodes CASRLVGLDLGGEQFF. Based on the CDR3 plus reference TRBV28 and TRBJ2-1, the full variable domain is DVKVTQSSRYLVKRTGEKVFLECVQDMDHENMFWYRQDPGLGLRLIYFSYDVKMKEKGDIPEGYSVSREKKERFSLILESASTNQTSMYLCASRLVGLDLGGEQFFGPGTRLTVL.

This clone has only a few counts. The chain has TRBV5-1 and TRBJ2-5; tentatively, D is TRBD2 (6 bases). Germline V CDR1 and CDR2: SGHRS, YFSETQ. This CDR3 is built from 16 residues. Trimming removed 3 bases from V and 4 bases from J, with 19 bases in between. The CDR3 here is CASSSISSGGGETQYF. CDR3 bases: TGCGCCAGCAGCTCAATTAGCAGTGGGGGAGGAGAGACCCAGTACTTC.

In this sample, this clone turned up a few times. J is TRBJ2-3 and V is TRBV28, with TRBD1 as a possible D gene (6 bases). Looked up from germline, CDR1 is MDHEN and CDR2 is SYDVKM. The CDR3 is 15 amino acids. V was pared by 2 bases and J by 3 bases, with 12 bases between. This CDR3 is CASSLEGEGTDTQYF. In DNA, the CDR3 is TGTGCCAGCAGTTTAGAGGGGGAAGGGACAGATACGCAGTATTTT.

This clone was picked up a small number of times. V usage is TRBV19 and J usage is TRBJ2-5; 8 bases agree with TRBD1. Germline assignment: CDR1 LNHDA and CDR2 SQIVND (reference sequence). The CDR3 length is 15 residues. Germline trimming cut 0 bases from V and 5 bases from J; bases unmatched to any gene: 5. The CDR3 DNA reads TGTGCCAGTAGTATAGAAGGGACAGGCGGGGAGACCCAGTACTTC. It encodes CASSIEGTGGETQYF.

This clone appeared a few times. V and J are TRBV5-1 and TRBJ2-1; D is uncertain. The ends were cut back, 0 bases at V and 5 bases at J, with 12 bases in the middle. Germline V lookup: CDR1 SGHRS, CDR2 YFSETQ. The CDR3 runs to 15 residues. The CDR3 DNA is TGCGCCAGCAGCTTGGGGGGAAACATAGACAATGAGCAGTTCTTC. It is translated as CASSLGGNIDNEQFF.

The V and J genes are TRBV5-1 and TRBJ2-5, with TRBD2 identical over 12 bases. This CDR3 is 17 amino acids long. V lost 4 bases, J lost 5 bases, and 12 bases stayed unmatched. The germline V gene has CDR1 SGHRS and CDR2 YFSETQ. The CDR3 sequence: CASSATSGGLLGETQYF. CDR3 nucleotides: TGCGCCAGCAGCGCAACTAGCGGGGGGCTTCTTGGCGAGACCCAGTACTTC.

The genes are TRBV6-5 and TRBJ1-2; D call uncertain. Germline loops: CDR1 MNHEY, CDR2 SVGAGI. This CDR3 is 14 amino acids long. Between the trimmed V and J ends, which lost 5 bases and 0 bases, there was a span of 10 bases. CDR3: CASSTDGPNYGYTF. CDR3 coding DNA: TGTGCCAGCAGTACGGACGGCCCTAACTATGGCTACACCTTC.

This clone was observed a handful of times. V and J are TRBV7-2 and TRBJ2-7; TRBD1 matches at 9 bases. Germline V gives CDR1 SGHTA, CDR2 FQGNSA. The CDR3 sequence is 14 residues long. V lost 7 bases to trimming and J lost 4 bases; unmatched junction nucleotides: 8. This CDR3 is CASTSTGGLYEQYF. DNA of the CDR3: TGTGCCAGCACCTCAACAGGGGGCCTGTACGAGCAGTACTTC.

This clone was seen a handful of times. The V gene is TRBV19, the J gene TRBJ2-7; TRBD1 aligns across 7 bases. Germline CDR1 is LNHDA and CDR2 is SQIVND (reference sequence). Germline trimming cut 5 bases from V and 4 bases from J; bases unmatched to any gene: 5. The CDR3 extends over 13 amino acids. The CDR3 protein is CASSGGQTYEQYF. The CDR3 coding sequence is TGTGCCAGTAGTGGGGGACAGACATACGAGCAGTACTTC.

This chain connects TRBV6-4 to TRBJ2-1, with 14 bases fitting TRBD2. CDR1 is MRHNA, CDR2 SNTAGT, per germline. The J segment lost 10 bases and the V segment lost 7 bases, leaving 9 bases of the junction unmatched. The CDR3 extends over 15 amino acids. DNA of the CDR3: TGTGCCAGCAAGGGACTAGCGGGGGCGCAGGGAGAGCAGTTCTTC. Amino acid sequence: CASKGLAGAQGEQFF.

In this sample, this clone turned up once. The same CDR3 can be traced to other DNA sequences in this sample. The chain couples TRBV28 to TRBJ2-5, with a possible D match to TRBD1 (7 bases). CDR1 is MDHEN and CDR2 is SYDVKM in the germline V gene. Trimming stripped 6 bases from V and 2 bases from J, with 13 bases between. This CDR3 region has 14 residues. CDR3 DNA: TGTGCCAGCAGAACACAGGGGAGGCAAGAGACCCAGTACTTC. The encoded protein is CASRTQGRQETQYF.

This clone has a handful of counts. The V and J genes are TRBV4-1 and TRBJ1-3; D unclear. The CDR3 totals 15 residues. CDR1 MGHRA and CDR2 YSYEKL come from the germline V gene. Trimming removed 4 bases at V and 3 bases at J, with 13 bases between. The CDR3 DNA is TGCGCCAGCAGCCCCGGAGCGGTTCGTGGAAACACCATATATTTT. This gives the protein CASSPGAVRGNTIYF.

This clone turned up a few times. V usage is TRBV10-3 and J usage is TRBJ1-6, with D unresolved. The V end lost 3 bases, the J end lost 7 bases, and 1 base lay between the germline ends. CDR1 is ENHRY, CDR2 SYGVKD, per germline. The CDR3 contains 11 residues. The CDR3 bases are TGTGCCATCAGTGAAAATTCACCCCTCCACTTT. Protein sequence: CAISENSPLHF.

This clone was seen many times. Distinct nucleotide sequences in the sample also encode this CDR3. J is TRBJ2-1 and V is TRBV7-9; the D is unclear. Between the trimmed V and J ends, which lost 1 base and 7 bases, there was a span of 5 bases. Germline V gene data show CDR1 as SEHNR and CDR2 as FQNEAQ (reference sequence). The CDR3 totals 12 residues. The CDR3 nucleotides read TGTGCCAGCAGCTTAGTCGGGAATGAGCAGTTCTTC. Residues: CASSLVGNEQFF.

The genes are TRBV28 and TRBJ2-7; TRBD1 matches 8 bases. J was trimmed by 3 bases and V by 6 bases; bases with no gene match: 10. The CDR3 length is 15 residues. Germline assignment: CDR1 MDHEN and CDR2 SYDVKM. In DNA, the CDR3 is TGTGCCAGCAGGTCAGGGGGCGCTTTCGACTACGAGCAGTACTTC. Translating it yields CASRSGGAFDYEQYF.

This clone was counted a few times. The CDR3 DNA follows: TGTGCCAGCAGTGAATTGAGAGGGACAGGAGAAAAACTGTTTTTT. Translation gives CASSELRGTGEKLFF. The V gene is TRBV2, the J gene TRBJ1-4, with 8 bases lining up with TRBD1. CDR1 SNHLY and CDR2 FYNNEI come from the germline V gene. The length of the CDR3 is 15 residues. Trimming at V came to 2 bases and at J to 8 bases, leaving 7 bases not matched to a gene.

This clone was detected only a few times. In DNA, the CDR3 is TGTGCCAGCAGCCAGACAGGGGCCGAGCAGTACTTC. This gives the protein CASSQTGAEQYF. This rearrangement joins TRBV7-9 to TRBJ2-7, with 8 bases lining up with TRBD1. The CDR3 extends over 12 amino acids. Germline V gene lookup returns CDR1 SEHNR and CDR2 FQNEAQ (reference sequence). V gave up 5 bases and J gave up 6 bases; unmatched junction bases: 3.

V is TRBV4-1 and J is TRBJ1-5, with D tentatively TRBD1 (5 bases). CDR3 length equals 18 residues. Germline CDR1 reads MGHRA; CDR2 reads YSYEKL. The V end was cut by 3 bases, the J end by 4 bases, with 22 bases between. CDR3 nucleotides: TGCGCCAGCAGCCACCCGCGGGCTGAGGGGAGCCCAAATCAGCCCCAGCATTTT. It encodes CASSHPRAEGSPNQPQHF.

This clone was counted only a few times. The rearrangement links TRBV5-1 to TRBJ1-6; D gene unclear. This CDR3 is built from 13 residues. The ends were cut back, 0 bases at V and 10 bases at J, with 8 bases in the middle. Germline V lookup: CDR1 SGHRS, CDR2 YFSETQ. CDR3 in DNA: TGCGCCAGCAGCTTGGATCAGTCCTCACCCCTCCACTTT. Translating it yields CASSLDQSSPLHF.

This clone was observed a handful of times. The CDR3 here is CASSWWNGPESRPQHF. The CDR3 nucleotides read TGTGCCAGCAGCTGGTGGAATGGGCCGGAATCTCGTCCCCAGCATTTT. The gene calls are TRBV7-2 and TRBJ1-5, with D hard to call. V was trimmed by 4 bases and J by 10 bases, leaving 23 bases between them. This CDR3 region has 16 residues. Germline CDR1 and CDR2: SGHTA and FQGNSA. Together with reference TRBV7-2 and TRBJ1-5, the CDR3 gives the full variable domain: GAGVSQSPSNKVTEKGKDVELRCDPISGHTALYWYRQSLGQGLEFLIYFQGNSAPDKSGLPSDRFSAERTGGSVSTLTIQRTQQEDSAVYLCASSWWNGPESRPQHFGDGTRLSIL.

V usage is TRBV25-1 and J usage is TRBJ1-1; D remains ambiguous. In germline, CDR1 is MGHDK, CDR2 SYGVNS. With 1 base removed from V and 3 bases from J, the gap between germline ends came to 9 bases. The CDR3 totals 14 residues. The CDR3 sequence: CASSEWVEDTEAFF. The CDR3 DNA sequence: TGTGCCAGCAGTGAATGGGTGGAGGACACTGAAGCTTTCTTT.

The gene calls are TRBV30 and TRBJ1-1; D unresolved. CDR1 and CDR2 (germline): GTSNPN, SVGIG (reference sequence). Trimming pared 5 bases from V and 5 bases from J, leaving 18 bases between. This CDR3 has 14 amino acids. The CDR3 protein is CAWHILGRGTEAFF. CDR3 in DNA: TGTGCCTGGCATATCTTAGGGCGAGGGACTGAAGCTTTCTTT.

This clone was observed a few times. V usage is TRBV6-4 and J usage is TRBJ2-3, with D unclear. Germline CDR1 and CDR2: MRHNA and SNTAGT. The V and J ends lost 6 bases and 2 bases respectively, with 12 bases between them. This CDR3 region has 14 residues. The CDR3 loop is CASRARQVTDTQYF. The CDR3 DNA reads TGTGCCAGCAGAGCGCGTCAGGTCACAGATACGCAGTATTTT.

This sequence joins TRBV18 and TRBJ1-1; TRBD1 agrees at 8 bases. Germline V gene lookup returns CDR1 KGHSH and CDR2 LQKENI. With 5 bases clipped from V and 1 base from J, the junction kept 3 bases outside the gene matches. This CDR3 region has 14 residues. CDR3 bases: TGTGCCAGCTCAGCCGGGACAGGGAACACTGAAGCTTTCTTT. It yields the protein CASSAGTGNTEAFF.

This clone was seen a few times. The rearrangement uses TRBV14 and TRBJ2-3; D gene uncertain. Germline CDR1 SGHDN, CDR2 FVKESK. The CDR3 loop spans 13 amino acids. The V gene lost 1 base and the J gene lost 5 bases, with 7 bases spanning the gap. The CDR3 DNA follows: TGTGCCAGCAGCCAAGTCCCGGAAGATACGCAGTATTTT. The encoded protein is CASSQVPEDTQYF. Filled out from reference TRBV14 and TRBJ2-3, the complete variable domain reads EAGVTQFPSHSVIEKGQTVTLRCDPISGHDNLYWYRRVMGKEIKFLLHFVKESKQDESGMPNNRFLAERTGGTYSTLKVQPAELEDSGVYFCASSQVPEDTQYFGPGTRLTVL.

This clone showed up just a few times. V gene TRBV5-1 combines with J gene TRBJ1-1; D not certain. Deletions cut 1 base from V and 6 bases from J, with 13 bases between. The CDR3 is made up of 14 amino acids. Germline V gene lookup returns CDR1 SGHRS and CDR2 YFSETQ. CDR3 bases: TGCGCCAGCAGCTTGTGGGTCGAAAGCGCTGAAGCTTTCTTT. Translating gives CASSLWVESAEAFF.

This chain links TRBV2 with TRBJ2-3; TRBD1 is a possible D gene (5 bases). V was pared by 4 bases and J by 5 bases, with 7 bases between. CDR3 size: 12 residues. Germline CDR1 is SNHLY and CDR2 is FYNNEI. This chain's CDR3 is CASSAQGDTQYF. The CDR3 DNA sequence: TGTGCCAGCAGTGCTCAGGGAGATACGCAGTATTTT.

This clone was counted between two and nine times. The chain is built from TRBV29-1 and TRBJ1-2; maybe TRBD1 (5 bases). The V gene's germline CDR1 is SQVTM and CDR2 ANQGSEA. This CDR3 has 14 residues. Trimming left V 4 bases short and J 3 bases short, with 15 bases between. CDR3 coding DNA: TGCAGCGTTGGGGCGGGGACCTGGGACTATGGCTACACCTTC. Translation: CSVGAGTWDYGYTF.

This clone was seen a few times. V usage is TRBV19 and J usage is TRBJ1-5, with D maybe TRBD1 (5 bases). V was trimmed by 4 bases and J by 3 bases, leaving 7 bases between them. Germline V gene sequence: CDR1 LNHDA, CDR2 SQIVND (reference sequence). This CDR3 is built from 13 residues. The DNA of the CDR3 is TGTGCCAGTAGTACGGGGACCAATCAGCCCCAGCATTTT. Protein product: CASSTGTNQPQHF.